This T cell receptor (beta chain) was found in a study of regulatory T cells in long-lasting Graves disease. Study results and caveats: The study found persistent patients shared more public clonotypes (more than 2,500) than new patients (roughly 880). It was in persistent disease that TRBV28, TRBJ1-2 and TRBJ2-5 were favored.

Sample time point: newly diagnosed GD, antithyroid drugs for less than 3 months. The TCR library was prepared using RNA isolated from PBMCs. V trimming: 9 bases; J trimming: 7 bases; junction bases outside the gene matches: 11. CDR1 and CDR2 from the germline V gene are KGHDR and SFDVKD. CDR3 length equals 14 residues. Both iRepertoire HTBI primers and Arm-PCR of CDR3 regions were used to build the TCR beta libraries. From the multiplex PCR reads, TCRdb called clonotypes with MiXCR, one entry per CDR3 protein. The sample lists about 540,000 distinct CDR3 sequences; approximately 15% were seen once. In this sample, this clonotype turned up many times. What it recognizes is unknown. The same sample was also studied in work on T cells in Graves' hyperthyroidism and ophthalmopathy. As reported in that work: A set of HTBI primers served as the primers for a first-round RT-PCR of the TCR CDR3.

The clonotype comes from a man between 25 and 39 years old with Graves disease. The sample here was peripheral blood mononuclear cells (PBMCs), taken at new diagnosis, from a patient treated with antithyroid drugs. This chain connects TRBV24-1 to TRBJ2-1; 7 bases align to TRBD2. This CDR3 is CATLGGYGQNEQFF. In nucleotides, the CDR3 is TGTGCCACCCTCGGGGGGTACGGACAAAATGAGCAGTTCTTC.